The next 18 T cell receptor beta chains were all read from a single sample in a study of T cells in Graves' hyperthyroidism and ophthalmopathy. From RNA transcripts, TCR beta CDR3 regions were amplified. A first-round RT-PCR of the TCR CDR3 used the HTBI primer set. TCRdb called the multiplex PCR reads again in MiXCR, with one record for every CDR3 protein. The data hold more than 550,000 distinct CDR3 sequences, with just under 45% observed a single time. Source material: peripheral blood or thyroid tissue (not recorded which). The receptor set was obtained from an adult man with Graves' disease, either hyperthyroidism or ophthalmopathy (not recorded which).

Concerning this clonotype itself: Mismatch with germline at one junction end may stem from a read error. The V and J genes are TRBV2 and TRBJ1-5; D gene ambiguous. The CDR3 runs 13 residues. Germline assignment: CDR1 SNHLY and CDR2 FYNNEI. In DNA, the CDR3 is TGTGCCACCAGTGACGCGACATCTCAGCCCCAGCATTTT. Encoded protein: CATSDATSQPQHF.

V and J are TRBV7-9 and TRBJ1-1, with 10 bases identical to TRBD1. The V and J ends lost 3 bases and 10 bases, in that order; junction bases with no gene match: 8. Per the germline V gene, CDR1 is SEHNR and CDR2 is FQNEAQ (reference sequence). This CDR3 region has 14 residues. DNA of the CDR3: TGTGCCAGCAGCTTGGCGGGACAGGGGTGGAGAGCTTTCTTT. Amino acid sequence: CASSLAGQGWRAFF.

V gene TRBV2 combines with J gene TRBJ1-6, with 7 nucleotides matching TRBD1. Trimming removed 6 bases from V and 6 bases from J; junction bases left unmatched: 5. The CDR3 sequence is 14 residues long. The germline gives CDR1 SNHLY, CDR2 FYNNEI. CDR3 in amino acids: CASRSQGSNSPLHF. The CDR3 coding sequence is TGTGCCAGCAGATCACAGGGGAGTAATTCACCCCTCCACTTT.

This clonotype was counted a few times. This chain uses TRBV19 with TRBJ1-1; D is unresolved. The CDR3 contains 15 residues. Trimming removed 7 bases from V and 1 base from J, with 16 bases in between. Germline values: CDR1 LNHDA, CDR2 SQIVND (reference sequence). CDR3: CASTMGPAGNTEAFF. CDR3 nucleotides: TGTGCCAGTACAATGGGTCCGGCGGGGAACACTGAAGCTTTCTTT.

This clonotype was observed many times. The chain is built from TRBV7-9 and TRBJ1-2; the match to TRBD1 covers 9 bases. The germline V gene has CDR1 SEHNR and CDR2 FQNEAQ (reference sequence). The V segment lost 5 bases and the J segment 7 bases; nucleotides outside the gene matches: 8. This CDR3 has 14 amino acids. CDR3 amino acids: CASSPGQGRVGYTF. For the CDR3, the DNA is TGTGCCAGCAGCCCGGGACAGGGCAGGGTTGGCTACACCTTC.

This clonotype was seen a handful of times. This chain connects TRBV5-1 to TRBJ1-2, with unresolved D. Trimming cost V 2 bases and J 4 bases, with 9 bases left between them. CDR1 is SGHRS and CDR2 is YFSETQ in the germline V gene. There are 13 residues in the CDR3. CDR3 sequence: CASSFNGLYGYTF. The CDR3 coding sequence is TGCGCCAGCAGCTTCAACGGACTCTATGGCTACACCTTC. Using reference TRBV5-1 and TRBJ1-2 for the parts outside the CDR3, the full variable domain is KAGVTQTPRYLIKTRGQQVTLSCSPISGHRSVSWYQQTPGQGLQFLFEYFSETQRNKGNFPGRFSGRQFSNSRSEMNVSTLELGDSALYLCASSFNGLYGYTFGSGTRLTVV.

The chain is built from TRBV20-1 and TRBJ1-1; D uncertain. Trimming cost V 4 bases and J 1 base, with 13 bases left between them. The CDR3 is 14 residues long. Germline assignment: CDR1 DFQATT and CDR2 SNEGSKA (reference sequence). The chain's CDR3 is CSANARESNTEAFF. The CDR3 bases are TGCAGTGCTAACGCTAGGGAGTCGAACACTGAAGCTTTCTTT.

V is TRBV24-1 and J is TRBJ1-1, with a possible D match to TRBD1 (5 bases). V was cut by 10 bases and J by 4 bases, with 12 bases left in between. Germline values: CDR1 KGHDR, CDR2 SFDVKD. CDR3 length equals 12 residues. CDR3 region: CATGADGTEAFF. CDR3 DNA: TGTGCCACAGGGGCGGACGGCACTGAAGCTTTCTTT.

The V call is TRBV11-1, the J call TRBJ1-2; D is unclear. The V gene lost 2 bases and the J gene lost 4 bases, with 14 bases spanning the gap. Per the germline V gene, CDR1 is SGHAT and CDR2 is FQDESV (reference sequence). CDR3 length equals 15 residues. The DNA for the CDR3 is TGTGCCAGCAGCTTACTCACACAACCCCCCTATGGCTACACCTTC. Translating gives CASSLLTQPPYGYTF. The whole variable domain, remainder taken from reference TRBV11-1 and TRBJ1-2, is EAEVAQSPRYKITEKSQAVAFWCDPISGHATLYWYRQILGQGPELLVQFQDESVVDDSQLPKDRFSAERLKGVDSTLKIQPAELGDSAMYLCASSLLTQPPYGYTFGSGTRLTVV.

Only one count was recorded for this clonotype. This chain uses TRBV29-1 with TRBJ1-2; tentatively, D is TRBD1 (5 bases). V was cut by 6 bases and J by 10 bases, with 15 bases left in between. This CDR3 contains 11 residues. Germline-derived CDR1 and CDR2 are SQVTM and ANQGSEA. CDR3 protein: CSVRDGYTYTF. For the CDR3, the DNA is TGCAGCGTGCGGGACGGCTACACCTACACCTTC.

This clonotype was seen a few times. V is TRBV5-1 and J is TRBJ1-5; 8 positions agree with TRBD1. V was clipped by 6 bases and J by 7 bases; unmatched bases: 12. Germline assignment: CDR1 SGHRS and CDR2 YFSETQ. CDR3 length equals 15 residues. In DNA form, the CDR3 reads TGCGCCAGCACCGTCACCGACAGGGGTGGGCAGCCCCAGCATTTT. Residues: CASTVTDRGGQPQHF.

This clonotype has more than one count but fewer than ten. The rearrangement uses TRBV7-2 and TRBJ1-2; no definite D call. Trimming pared 1 base from V and 6 bases from J, leaving 9 bases between. The CDR3 covers 13 residues. Germline loops: CDR1 SGHTA, CDR2 FQGNSA. CDR3 sequence (DNA): TGTGCCAGCAGCTTAGTCCCTATCAATGGCTACACCTTC. This codes for CASSLVPINGYTF. Drawing the rest from reference TRBV7-2 and TRBJ1-2, the complete variable domain is GAGVSQSPSNKVTEKGKDVELRCDPISGHTALYWYRQSLGQGLEFLIYFQGNSAPDKSGLPSDRFSAERTGGSVSTLTIQRTQQEDSAVYLCASSLVPINGYTFGSGTRLTVV.

Only a few counts were recorded for this clonotype. The chain recombines TRBV12-3 or TRBV12-4 with TRBJ1-2, with D uncertain. CDR3 length: 12 amino acids. Trimming took off 3 bases at V and 6 bases at J, with 8 bases between the two ends. In DNA form, the CDR3 reads TGTGCCAGCAGTTTGTACGGAAATGGCTACACCTTC. The encoded protein is CASSLYGNGYTF.

In this sample, this clonotype turned up many times. The J gene is TRBJ1-2, the V gene TRBV9; D not resolved. The germline CDR1 and CDR2 sequences are SGDLS and YYNGEE. This CDR3 contains 15 residues. V was clipped by 4 bases and J by 4 bases, with 17 bases between them. In DNA, the CDR3 is TGTGCCAGCAGCCCGAGCCGTGGACGGAGCTATGGCTACACCTTC. It is translated as CASSPSRGRSYGYTF. Filled out from reference TRBV9 and TRBJ1-2, the complete variable domain reads DSGVTQTPKHLITATGQRVTLRCSPRSGDLSVYWYQQSLDQGLQFLIQYYNGEERAKGNILERFSAQQFPDLHSELNLSSLELGDSALYFCASSPSRGRSYGYTFGSGTRLTVV.

This clonotype was seen many times. This chain uses TRBV10-3 with TRBJ1-2; 8 nucleotides match TRBD1. CDR1 is ENHRY and CDR2 is SYGVKD in the germline V gene. CDR3 length: 14 amino acids. J gave up 6 bases and V 0 bases, and 3 bases lay outside the gene matches. The CDR3 DNA is TGTGCCATCAGTGAGTCGCTGGGACAGGATGGCTACACCTTC. Translating gives CAISESLGQDGYTF.

Concerning this clonotype itself: An end of the junction does not agree with germline; a read error may underlie this. This chain joins TRBV29-1 and TRBJ1-4; TRBD1 aligns across 10 bases. Germline CDR1 is SQVTM and CDR2 is ANQGSEA. The CDR3 sequence is 14 residues long. The CDR3 loop reads CSGIGQGEDEKLIF. CDR3 sequence (DNA): TGCAGCGGGATCGGACAGGGGGAAGATGAAAAACTGATTTTT.

As for this clonotype: It may be a read error: a sequence one base away is much more abundant. The chain couples TRBV7-9 to TRBJ2-5, with a tentative D call TRBD1 (5 bases). The V end was cut by 5 bases, the J end by 5 bases, with 18 bases between. The CDR3 is made up of 15 amino acids. Germline V gene sequence: CDR1 SEHNR, CDR2 FQNEAQ (reference sequence). The CDR3, as DNA: TGTGCCAGCAGCGCCTTGGGGCGCGGTAGGGAGACCCAGTACTTC. This translates into CASSALGRGRETQYF.

This clonotype was seen many times. The rearrangement joins TRBV29-1 to TRBJ1-2, with a weak D call TRBD1 (6 bases). The V end lost 1 base, the J end lost 6 bases, and 15 bases lay between the germline ends. Germline V gene data show CDR1 as SQVTM and CDR2 as ANQGSEA. The CDR3 consists of 14 residues. CDR3 in amino acids: CSVEAGGVFHGYTF. CDR3 sequence (DNA): TGCAGCGTTGAAGCTGGGGGCGTTTTCCATGGCTACACCTTC.